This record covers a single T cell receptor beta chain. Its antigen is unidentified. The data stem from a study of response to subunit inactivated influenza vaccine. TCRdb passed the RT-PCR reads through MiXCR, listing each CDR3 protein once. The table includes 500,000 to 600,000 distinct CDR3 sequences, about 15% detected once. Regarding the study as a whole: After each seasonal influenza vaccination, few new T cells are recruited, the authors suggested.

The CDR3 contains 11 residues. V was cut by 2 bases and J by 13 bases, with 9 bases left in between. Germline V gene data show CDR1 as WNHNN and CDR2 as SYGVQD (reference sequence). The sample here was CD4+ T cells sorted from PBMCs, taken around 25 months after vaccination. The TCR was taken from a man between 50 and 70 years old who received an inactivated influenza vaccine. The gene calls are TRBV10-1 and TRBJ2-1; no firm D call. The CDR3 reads CASSEGSRQFF. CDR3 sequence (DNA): TGCGCCAGCAGTGAGGGGTCTAGACAGTTCTTC.